There are many counts of the clone carrying this T cell receptor (beta chain). As yet, its antigen is unknown. This sample was included in a study of early T cells in non-severe SARS-CoV-2 infection. Whole-study context: The authors sequenced bulk RNA from unsorted whole blood, leaving chains unpaired. General study results and limits: Anti-spike CD8 specificities were favored by VDJdb matching, whose results missed private and CD4 specificities.

Attached unique molecular identifiers marked individual cDNA molecules. Via MiXCR, TCRdb re-called the 5' RACE reads, giving one row per CDR3 protein. The data hold 70,000 or so distinct CDR3 sequences, with approximately 12% observed a single time. This clonotype was sampled from an adult who was a healthcare worker with PCR-confirmed SARS-CoV-2 infection or an uninfected control (not recorded which). Sequences were obtained from whole blood.

This chain's CDR3 is CASSGQPGELFF. CDR3 in DNA: TGTGCCAGCAGTGGACAGCCCGGGGAGCTGTTTTTT. V usage is TRBV2 and J usage is TRBJ2-2, with D perhaps TRBD1 (5 bases). Trimming took 4 bases from V and 6 from J, leaving 6 bases between them. Per the germline V gene, CDR1 is SNHLY and CDR2 is FYNNEI. The CDR3 runs 12 residues.